A single T cell receptor (beta chain) is shown here with its context. Trimming took off 3 bases at V and 12 bases at J, with 15 bases between the two ends. Germline lookup yields CDR1 SGHTA and CDR2 FQGNSA. CDR3 length equals 13 residues. The sample comes from a study of T cell changes during pregnancy in multiple sclerosis. Clones were sequenced by immunoSEQ multiplex PCR, and TCRdb holds only the in-frame ones, with some missing. The data hold about 80,000 clones, with roughly 91% observed a single time. The sample was peripheral blood, taken after pregnancy. This clonotype originated in a female donor in good health, enrolled as a control in a pregnancy study. This chain joins TRBV7-2 and TRBJ1-5; D not certain. The CDR3 loop reads CASSFVAATIQHF. CDR3 in DNA: TGTGCCAGCAGCTTTGTGGCCGCGACTATCCAGCATTTT. Supplemented by reference TRBV7-2 and TRBJ1-5, the full variable domain reads GAGVSQSPSNKVTEKGKDVELRCDPISGHTALYWYRQSLGQGLEFLIYFQGNSAPDKSGLPSDRFSAERTGGSVSTLTIQRTQQEDSAVYLCASSFVAATIQHFGDGTRLSIL.